These T cell receptor beta chains were read from a single sample in a study of CD8 T cells in Susac syndrome. TCRdb used MiXCR to reprocess the immunoSEQ multiplex PCR reads, holding one entry per CDR3 protein. This sample has some 300,000 distinct CDR3 sequences, with about 91% found just once. The sample was CD8+ T cells from PBMCs. These receptors all stem from a human donor with multiple sclerosis. Each CDR3 is given with its conserved first and last residue. A D gene is named only where the DNA matches it firmly. Some rows have no size entry. The others give once, few or many, or a class for an expanded clone.

clone size: once; J gene: TRBJ2-3; D gene: TRBD2; V gene: TRBV9; CDR3 DNA: TGTGCCAGCAGCACAAGCGGGAGCTCTGATACGCAGTATTTT; CDR3 protein: CASSTSGSSDTQYF
clone size: .; J gene: TRBJ1-2; D gene: TRBD1; V gene: TRBV7-2; CDR3 DNA: TGTGCCAGCAGCTGGACAGGGAGAACTAACTATGGCTACACCTTC; CDR3 protein: CASSWTGRTNYGYTF
clone size: .; J gene: TRBJ2-7; D gene: .; V gene: TRBV10-3; CDR3 DNA: TGTGCCATCAGTGAGTCGGGCGGACCCGAGCAGTACTTC; CDR3 protein: CAISESGGPEQYF
clone size: .; J gene: TRBJ1-1; D gene: .; V gene: TRBV2; CDR3 DNA: TGTGCCAGCAGTGAATGGAAGGGGGGCACTGAAGCTTTCTTT; CDR3 protein: CASSEWKGGTEAFF
clone size: .; J gene: TRBJ2-3; D gene: .; V gene: TRBV5-1; CDR3 DNA: TGCGCCAGCAGCTTGCTTCATGGGGATGTGGGCACAGATACGCAGTATTTT; CDR3 protein: CASSLLHGDVGTDTQYF
clone size: once; J gene: TRBJ2-7; D gene: .; V gene: TRBV14; CDR3 DNA: TGTGCCAGCAGCCAAGCCGGACCGGGGGAGCAGTACTTC; CDR3 protein: CASSQAGPGEQYF
clone size: .; J gene: TRBJ2-7; D gene: .; V gene: TRBV6-2/TRBV6-3; CDR3 DNA: TGTGCCAGCAGTTACTCTGGCGGGGGCGGATACGAGCAGTACTTC; CDR3 protein: CASSYSGGGGYEQYF
clone size: .; J gene: TRBJ2-5; D gene: TRBD2; V gene: TRBV7-8; CDR3 DNA: TGTGCCAGCAGCTTAGCTTTCCTAGCGGGGGGCTGGGAGACCCAGTACTTC; CDR3 protein: CASSLAFLAGGWETQYF
clone size: .; J gene: TRBJ2-7; D gene: .; V gene: TRBV14; CDR3 DNA: TGTGCCAGCAGCCAAGTCGCGGGACTGGTCTACGAGCAGTACTTC; CDR3 protein: CASSQVAGLVYEQYF
clone size: once; J gene: TRBJ2-7; D gene: .; V gene: TRBV11-2; CDR3 DNA: TGTGCCAGCAGGGGGGGAAACGAGCAGTACTTC; CDR3 protein: CASRGGNEQYF
clone size: .; J gene: TRBJ2-3; D gene: .; V gene: TRBV12-3/TRBV12-4; CDR3 DNA: TGTGCCAGCAGCCCCCCAGGGGCACAGTATTTT; CDR3 protein: CASSPPGAQYF
clone size: .; J gene: TRBJ2-1; D gene: .; V gene: TRBV20-1; CDR3 DNA: TGCAGTGCTAGAGATATCGCAGGGAGGTACAATGAGCAGTTCTTC; CDR3 protein: CSARDIAGRYNEQFF
clone size: .; J gene: TRBJ2-3; D gene: TRBD2; V gene: TRBV6-4; CDR3 DNA: TGTGCCAGCAGTGACGAAAGGGAGGGCCGTAGTACAGATACGCAGTATTTT; CDR3 protein: CASSDEREGRSTDTQYF
clone size: .; J gene: TRBJ2-4; D gene: .; V gene: TRBV21-1; CDR3 DNA: TGTGCCAGCAGCAAAGCGGGGGTAATGGAAAACATTCAGTACTTC; CDR3 protein: CASSKAGVMENIQYF
clone size: .; J gene: TRBJ2-2; D gene: TRBD1; V gene: TRBV9; CDR3 DNA: TGTGCCAGCAGCGTAGCAAGGGACAGGGGGCAATCCGGGGAGCTGTTTTTT; CDR3 protein: CASSVARDRGQSGELFF
clone size: .; J gene: TRBJ2-1; D gene: TRBD2; V gene: TRBV27; CDR3 DNA: TGTGCCAGCAGTTTATTAGGGAAGGGACTAGTCGATGAGCAGTTCTTC; CDR3 protein: CASSLLGKGLVDEQFF
clone size: .; J gene: TRBJ2-7; D gene: .; V gene: TRBV28; CDR3 DNA: TGTGCCAGCAGTCTGAGGGGGACTCCCTACGAGCAGTACTTC; CDR3 protein: CASSLRGTPYEQYF
clone size: .; J gene: TRBJ2-2; D gene: .; V gene: TRBV24-1; CDR3 DNA: TGTGCCACCAGTGATTTGCAAGAAGACGCCGGGGAGCTGTTTTTT; CDR3 protein: CATSDLQEDAGELFF
clone size: .; J gene: TRBJ1-4; D gene: .; V gene: TRBV2; CDR3 DNA: TGTGCCAGCAGAAGGAGGGCGACAGGTGGTGAAAAACTGTTTTTT; CDR3 protein: CASRRRATGGEKLFF
clone size: .; J gene: TRBJ1-1; D gene: .; V gene: TRBV20-1; CDR3 DNA: TGCAGTGCTCCCCGCCCCGGGCTGGGGAACACTGAAGCTTTCTTT; CDR3 protein: CSAPRPGLGNTEAFF
clone size: .; J gene: TRBJ1-1; D gene: .; V gene: TRBV9; CDR3 DNA: TGTGCCAGCAGCGTAACGCAAGGGGGGACACCGAACACTGAAGCTTTCTTT; CDR3 protein: CASSVTQGGTPNTEAFF
clone size: .; J gene: TRBJ2-3; D gene: TRBD1; V gene: TRBV4-1; CDR3 DNA: TGCGCCAGCAGCCAAGCCCCGACAGGGGCGGAGGGGGGCCCCAGTGATACGCAGTATTTT; CDR3 protein: CASSQAPTGAEGGPSDTQYF
clone size: once; J gene: TRBJ2-1; D gene: TRBD1; V gene: TRBV6-2/TRBV6-3; CDR3 DNA: TGTGCCAGCAGTCCCGAAGACAGGGCCAGCTCCTACAATGAGCAGTTCTTC; CDR3 protein: CASSPEDRASSYNEQFF
clone size: .; J gene: TRBJ2-1; D gene: TRBD1; V gene: TRBV7-9; CDR3 DNA: TGTGCCAGCAGCCTAGGGACAGACTTCAATGAGCAGTTCTTC; CDR3 protein: CASSLGTDFNEQFF
clone size: .; J gene: TRBJ2-7; D gene: TRBD1; V gene: TRBV29-1; CDR3 DNA: TGCAGCGTTGACTGGACAGGGGGCCTTTCCTACGAGCAGTACTTC; CDR3 protein: CSVDWTGGLSYEQYF
clone size: .; J gene: TRBJ1-4; D gene: .; V gene: TRBV30; CDR3 DNA: TGTGCCTGGAGCACACCGGACAGCTGGCATGAAAAACTGTTTTTT; CDR3 protein: CAWSTPDSWHEKLFF
clone size: once; J gene: TRBJ2-1; D gene: TRBD2; V gene: TRBV6-2/TRBV6-3; CDR3 DNA: TGTGCCAGCGGAAGAGACAGTAAGAGACTAGCGGCGTCCATTGAGCAGTTCTTC; CDR3 protein: CASGRDSKRLAASIEQFF
clone size: .; J gene: TRBJ2-1; D gene: TRBD2; V gene: TRBV30; CDR3 DNA: TGTGCCGGACTAGAGGCGGGCGAGGAGCAGTTCTTC; CDR3 protein: CAGLEAGEEQFF
clone size: .; J gene: TRBJ2-7; D gene: .; V gene: TRBV4-3; CDR3 DNA: TGCGCCAGCAGCCAAGATCGAGGCCAATACGAGCAGTACTTC; CDR3 protein: CASSQDRGQYEQYF
clone size: .; J gene: TRBJ2-2; D gene: TRBD2; V gene: TRBV19; CDR3 DNA: TGTGCCAGTAGTAAGGGACTAGCGGGAGTATCTAGCACCGGGGAGCTGTTTTTT; CDR3 protein: CASSKGLAGVSSTGELFF
clone size: .; J gene: TRBJ2-2; D gene: TRBD1; V gene: TRBV29-1; CDR3 DNA: TGCAGCGTGGAGACAGGGGTGAACACCGGGGAGCTGTTTTTT; CDR3 protein: CSVETGVNTGELFF
clone size: .; J gene: TRBJ2-5; D gene: .; V gene: TRBV13; CDR3 DNA: TGTGCCAGCAGCCCCCCGGGGAAGGGGGGGGAGACCCAGTACTTC; CDR3 protein: CASSPPGKGGETQYF
clone size: once; J gene: TRBJ2-1; D gene: .; V gene: TRBV15; CDR3 DNA: TGTGCCACCAGCAGAGAAGGCGGGCCCTCCTACAATGAGCAGTTCTTC; CDR3 protein: CATSREGGPSYNEQFF
clone size: .; J gene: TRBJ2-1; D gene: TRBD2; V gene: TRBV7-8; CDR3 DNA: TGTGCCTCAAATGGGCTAGCGGGAGTGAATGAGCAGTTCTTC; CDR3 protein: CASNGLAGVNEQFF
clone size: .; J gene: TRBJ1-2; D gene: .; V gene: TRBV6-6; CDR3 DNA: TGTGCCAGCAGTTACGATTGGGGCTACACCTTC; CDR3 protein: CASSYDWGYTF
clone size: .; J gene: TRBJ1-3; D gene: TRBD1; V gene: TRBV20-1; CDR3 DNA: TGCAGTGCTAGTGACAGGGGGCTGACTGGAAACACCATATATTTT; CDR3 protein: CSASDRGLTGNTIYF
clone size: .; J gene: TRBJ2-6; D gene: .; V gene: TRBV6-2/TRBV6-3; CDR3 DNA: TGTGCCGGCAGTCCAGAAGCCTCTGGGGCCAACGTCCTGACTTTC; CDR3 protein: CAGSPEASGANVLTF
clone size: .; J gene: TRBJ2-3; D gene: TRBD2; V gene: TRBV20-1; CDR3 DNA: TGCAGTGCCTCCACTAGCGGGAGGGCCGCAGATACGCAGTATTTT; CDR3 protein: CSASTSGRAADTQYF
clone size: .; J gene: TRBJ2-1; D gene: TRBD2; V gene: TRBV7-9; CDR3 DNA: TGTGCCAGCAGGACTAGCGGGATAGGCGGGAGTGAGCAGTTCTTC; CDR3 protein: CASRTSGIGGSEQFF
clone size: .; J gene: TRBJ2-1; D gene: .; V gene: TRBV12-5; CDR3 DNA: TGTGCTAGTGGATATGGGACAGAGCAGTTCTTC; CDR3 protein: CASGYGTEQFF
clone size: once; J gene: TRBJ1-1; D gene: .; V gene: TRBV14; CDR3 DNA: TGTGCCAGCAGCCAGACAGCGGAAGCTTTCTTT; CDR3 protein: CASSQTAEAFF
clone size: once; J gene: TRBJ2-7; D gene: .; V gene: TRBV5-6; CDR3 DNA: TGTGCCAGCAGCCTGGGGGGGGCCTACTACGAGCAGTACTTC; CDR3 protein: CASSLGGAYYEQYF
clone size: .; J gene: TRBJ2-7; D gene: TRBD1; V gene: TRBV30; CDR3 DNA: TGTGCCTGGACTAGTCCGGACAGGGAAGTGGGCGAGCAGTACTTC; CDR3 protein: CAWTSPDREVGEQYF
clone size: .; J gene: TRBJ2-5; D gene: TRBD1; V gene: TRBV7-2; CDR3 DNA: TGTGCCAGCAGCCCGGGACAGGGGTACGGAGAGACCCAGTACTTC; CDR3 protein: CASSPGQGYGETQYF
clone size: .; J gene: TRBJ2-5; D gene: TRBD2; V gene: TRBV4-2; CDR3 DNA: TGTGCCAGCAGCCACAGCGGGAGCCAAGAGACCCAGTACTTC; CDR3 protein: CASSHSGSQETQYF
clone size: .; J gene: TRBJ2-3; D gene: .; V gene: TRBV19; CDR3 DNA: TGTGCCAGTAGTGGAGGCGGGGATTACACAGATACGCAGTATTTT; CDR3 protein: CASSGGGDYTDTQYF
clone size: .; J gene: TRBJ2-7; D gene: .; V gene: TRBV19; CDR3 DNA: TGTGCCAGTAGTATAGATATCGGGACGCTCCCCTACGAGCAGTACTTC; CDR3 protein: CASSIDIGTLPYEQYF
clone size: .; J gene: TRBJ2-7; D gene: TRBD2; V gene: TRBV28; CDR3 DNA: TGTGCCAGCAGTTTAGCTAGCGGGGCCTCCTACGAGCAGTACTTC; CDR3 protein: CASSLASGASYEQYF
clone size: .; J gene: TRBJ2-1; D gene: TRBD2; V gene: TRBV14; CDR3 DNA: TGTGCCAGCAGCCCGATCGGGGGGACCGCCTTGGGGAATGAGCAGTTCTTC; CDR3 protein: CASSPIGGTALGNEQFF
clone size: .; J gene: TRBJ2-5; D gene: .; V gene: TRBV12-3/TRBV12-4; CDR3 DNA: TGTGCCAGCAGTTACACGGTTGGCCAAGAGACCCAGTACTTC; CDR3 protein: CASSYTVGQETQYF
clone size: .; J gene: TRBJ1-2; D gene: .; V gene: TRBV29-1; CDR3 DNA: TGCAGCGTTGAACGGGCCGGGATACTTCATGGCTACACCTTC; CDR3 protein: CSVERAGILHGYTF
clone size: .; J gene: TRBJ2-7; D gene: .; V gene: TRBV27; CDR3 DNA: TGTGCCAGCAGTTTCGCGGGAACAGAACCCCCTTACTTC; CDR3 protein: CASSFAGTEPPYF
clone size: .; J gene: TRBJ2-1; D gene: .; V gene: TRBV5-1; CDR3 DNA: TGCGCCAGCAGCTTGGGGTCTTGGACGGACTACAATGAGCAGTTCTTC; CDR3 protein: CASSLGSWTDYNEQFF
clone size: .; J gene: TRBJ2-4; D gene: .; V gene: TRBV29-1; CDR3 DNA: TGCAGCGTTGGGATACTCGGGGAAACGGGAAACATTCAGTACTTC; CDR3 protein: CSVGILGETGNIQYF
clone size: .; J gene: TRBJ2-1; D gene: .; V gene: TRBV3-1; CDR3 DNA: TGTGCCAGCAGCCAAGGGTACAGATTATACAATGAGCAGTTCTTC; CDR3 protein: CASSQGYRLYNEQFF
clone size: .; J gene: TRBJ2-1; D gene: .; V gene: TRBV30; CDR3 DNA: TGTGCCTGGCAGGGGGGGCATGAGCAGTTCTTC; CDR3 protein: CAWQGGHEQFF
clone size: .; J gene: TRBJ2-2; D gene: TRBD1; V gene: TRBV4-3; CDR3 DNA: TGCGCCAGCAGCCAAGAGCCTGACAGGGGGCTCTCCGGGGAGCTGTTTTTT; CDR3 protein: CASSQEPDRGLSGELFF